The clone carrying this T cell receptor (beta chain) was seen a few times. The data were obtained in a study of T cells after yellow fever vaccination. TCRdb processed the 5' RACE reads anew with MiXCR; each CDR3 protein has one entry. The sample has tens of thousands of distinct CDR3 sequences, 6.5% to 8.5% seen once; the top ten hold approximately 25%. The clonotype comes from a man aged 18 to 35 who received the YFV17D yellow fever vaccine. The material was CD8+ T cells not binding an NS4B(214-222) dextramer, sorted from PBMCs, obtained approximately 47 days after the first yellow fever vaccination.

DNA of the CDR3: TGTGCCAGCAGTCCCCCGGACAGGGAAATAAACACTGAAGCTTTCTTT. This encodes CASSPPDREINTEAFF. The chain couples TRBV27 to TRBJ1-1; 8 nucleotides line up with TRBD1. Germline V CDR1 and CDR2: MNHEY, SMNVEV (reference sequence). The CDR3 covers 16 residues. J lost 2 bases, V lost 5 bases, and 10 bases had no gene match.